The T cell receptor beta chain described here comes from a study of shared clonotypes between healthy human individuals (TCRdb year 2020). Background on the whole study: The cohort comprised a couple of women and three men aged 18 to 49 years. For each donor, CD4 naive and CD4 memory were each given three plates, CD8 naive was given two plates, and CD8 memory was given one plate. To estimate repertoire size and how much clonotypes are shared between individuals, the study performed deep sequencing of blood TCR repertoires from a few healthy adults. Libraries were prepared and TCR repertoires were sequenced by different laboratories using diverse techniques, in order to increase sequencing depth and limit assay-specific biases. Leukapheresis yielded between about 0.9 and 9.5 billion PBMCs per donor.

Regarding this clone: Its antigen is not yet known. No clone much larger than this one lies a single base away; base qualities are absent.

Using the deep immunoSEQ assay, multiplex PCR amplified TCR CDR3 regions from genomic DNA. Extracted genomic DNA from each cell subset was distributed evenly across all wells of several immunoSEQ 96-well plates, and each plate was treated as a replicate. Each replicate PCR for sorted subsets received about 210 ng genomic DNA, equal to about 30,000 T cell genomes. The purified libraries were quantified using a Qubit 3.0 fluorometer, sized with a Bioanalyzer 2100, and then quantified again using the KAPA Library Quantification kit. Every immunoSEQ 96-well plate was sequenced on a separate single-read 150-cycle Illumina NextSeq 550 flow cell. As for the original processing: Because the immunoSEQ output held only junctional sequences and lacked quality scores, the filtering could not match the filtering applied to full-length reads. To assign V/J genes and CDR3, sequences were annotated using PyIR, a Python wrapper for IgBLAST v1.9, with IMGT germline references. Reads were removed for weak V/J assignments (E-value above 1e-6), missing CDR3, stop codons, out-of-frame junctions, or ambiguous translated residues. A V3J clonotype was defined by an identical inferred V gene, J gene, and CDR3 amino acid sequence. To compute the percentage overlap between repertoires, the number of shared unique clonotypes was divided by the size of the smaller repertoire. Richness of each repertoire was evaluated using RTK rarefaction, the Chao1 estimator, and Recon v2.1 estimates of unobserved clonotypes. OLGA was used to compute generation probabilities for all TCRbeta clonotypes that the gDNA method yielded from several donors. The clones in this table, taken by TCRdb from immuneACCESS, are in-frame only. Not every clone is retained; where verified, under half of the shortfall comes from an unresolved V gene, and the cause of the rest is unknown. V and J calls and clone size are as listed in that table; D and trimming were resolved from the DNA. The sample table lists 1.5 million to 2.5 million clones, 85% to 95% of them with a count of one. The ten biggest clones cover roughly 1% of the sample.

The paper as a whole reports these results and caveats: Rarefaction of sorted-subset datasets indicated incomplete sequencing despite the large sequencing depth. Pairwise subsampling led to the expectation that sequencing depth would affect the degree of clonotype sharing among donors. Sampling was restricted to blood, and TCR repertoires in tissue are likely to differ from TCR repertoires in blood. The small number of donors limited the genetic and exposure-history diversity represented. When a handful of donors were compared, the shared fraction of clonotypes was about 5% for naive CD4, around 3.6% for naive CD8, about 2.5% for memory CD4, and roughly 0.43% for memory CD8. Higher generation probabilities were observed for clonotypes shared by all four sorted-subset donors than for non-shared clonotypes. Estimated clonotype richness was generally larger for naive than for memory subsets.

CD8 naive samples consisted of CD45RO-negative cells that were positively selected for CCR7, yielding a CD45RA+CCR7+ population without TemRA cells. Healthy HIV-negative adults with no recently reported acute infections or vaccinations were included as donors. All donors were Caucasian adults living in Nashville, Tennessee, USA. Blood was obtained by leukapheresis, after which PBMCs were separated by Ficoll-Histopaque density gradient centrifugation and cryopreserved in liquid nitrogen vapor phase. Analytical flow cytometry was used to check the purity and quantity of every magnetically sorted T cell population. From each sorted fraction, genomic DNA was isolated and quantified by UV absorbance on a Nanodrop 2000c. The CDR3 goes from the cysteine to the phenylalanine over 14 residues. CDR3 DNA is the only sequence kept; it has 42 bases, read in frame from the first base. V gives up 1 base and J gives up 2 bases, and the segment between their germline ends measures 10 bases. Based on the germline V gene, the CDR1 and CDR2 sequences are SGHRS and YFSETQ.

This receptor was obtained from a man aged 18 to 30 in good health. The material sequenced was naive CD8+ T cells sorted from blood. In the paper's terms, the cell subset or site label means: CD45RA+CCR7+. The rearranged chain carries TRBV5-1 and TRBJ2-7; the D segment may tentatively be TRBD1 or TRBD2, each giving 6 matched bases. The CDR3 region has the sequence CASSLSGEAYEQYF. The DNA sequence is given as TGCGCCAGCAGCTTGTCAGGGGAGGCCTACGAGCAGTACTTC. With all but the CDR3 taken from the reference TRBV5-1 and TRBJ2-7 genes, the full variable domain is: KAGVTQTPRYLIKTRGQQVTLSCSPISGHRSVSWYQQTPGQGLQFLFEYFSETQRNKGNFPGRFSGRQFSNSRSEMNVSTLELGDSALYLCASSLSGEAYEQYFGPGTRLTVT.